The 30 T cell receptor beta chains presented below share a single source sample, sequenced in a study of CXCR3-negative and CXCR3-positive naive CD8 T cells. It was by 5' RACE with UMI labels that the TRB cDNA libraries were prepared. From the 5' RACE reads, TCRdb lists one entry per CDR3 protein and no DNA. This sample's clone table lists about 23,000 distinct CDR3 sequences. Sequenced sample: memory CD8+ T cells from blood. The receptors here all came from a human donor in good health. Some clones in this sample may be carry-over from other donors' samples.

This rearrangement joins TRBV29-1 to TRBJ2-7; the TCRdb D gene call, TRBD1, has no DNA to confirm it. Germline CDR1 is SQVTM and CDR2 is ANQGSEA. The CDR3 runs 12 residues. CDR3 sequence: CSVEWGNYEQYF.

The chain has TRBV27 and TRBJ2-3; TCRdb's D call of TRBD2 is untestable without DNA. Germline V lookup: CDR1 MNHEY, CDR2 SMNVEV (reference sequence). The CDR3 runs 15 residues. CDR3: CASTGRYTSTDTQYF.

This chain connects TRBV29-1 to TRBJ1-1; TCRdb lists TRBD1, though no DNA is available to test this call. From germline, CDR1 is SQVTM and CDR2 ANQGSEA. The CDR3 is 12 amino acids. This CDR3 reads CSAPGPNTEAFF.

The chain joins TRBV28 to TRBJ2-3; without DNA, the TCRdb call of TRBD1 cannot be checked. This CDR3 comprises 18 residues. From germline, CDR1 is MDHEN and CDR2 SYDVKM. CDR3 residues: CASSLEGSTVPSTDTQYF.

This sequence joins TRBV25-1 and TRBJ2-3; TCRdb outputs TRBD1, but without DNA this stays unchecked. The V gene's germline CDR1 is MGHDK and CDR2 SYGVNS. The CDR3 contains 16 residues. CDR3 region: CASSDRDRDSTDTQYF.

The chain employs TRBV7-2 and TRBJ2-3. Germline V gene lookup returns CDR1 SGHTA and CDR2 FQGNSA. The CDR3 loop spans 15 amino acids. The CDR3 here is CASSFAQGSTDTQYF.

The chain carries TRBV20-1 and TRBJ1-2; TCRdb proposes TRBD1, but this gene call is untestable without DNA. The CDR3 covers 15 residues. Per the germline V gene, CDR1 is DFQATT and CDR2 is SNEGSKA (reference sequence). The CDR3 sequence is CSANDWGQPYYGYTF.

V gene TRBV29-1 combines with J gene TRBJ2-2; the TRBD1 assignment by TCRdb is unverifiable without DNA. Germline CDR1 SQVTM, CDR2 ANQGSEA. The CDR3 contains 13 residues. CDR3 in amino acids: CSVEAGRTGELFF.

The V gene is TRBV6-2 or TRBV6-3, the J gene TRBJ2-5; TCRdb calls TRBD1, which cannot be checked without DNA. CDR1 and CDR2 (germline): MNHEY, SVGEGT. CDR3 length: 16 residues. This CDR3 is CASSYLRGRPQETQYF.

This CDR3 is CSARSPHHPGEQFF. The chain uses TRBV20-1 and TRBJ2-1; lacking DNA, the TRBD1 call made by TCRdb goes unchecked. The CDR3 contains 14 residues. Germline assignment: CDR1 DFQATT and CDR2 SNEGSKA (reference sequence).

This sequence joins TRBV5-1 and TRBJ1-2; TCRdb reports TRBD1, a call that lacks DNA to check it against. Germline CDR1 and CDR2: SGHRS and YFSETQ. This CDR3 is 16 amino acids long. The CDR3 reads CASSLDPAGRTYGYTF.

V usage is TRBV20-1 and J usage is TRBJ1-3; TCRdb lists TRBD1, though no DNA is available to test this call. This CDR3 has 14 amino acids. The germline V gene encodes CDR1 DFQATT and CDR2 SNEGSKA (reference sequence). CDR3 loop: CSAIPQGRGNTIYF.

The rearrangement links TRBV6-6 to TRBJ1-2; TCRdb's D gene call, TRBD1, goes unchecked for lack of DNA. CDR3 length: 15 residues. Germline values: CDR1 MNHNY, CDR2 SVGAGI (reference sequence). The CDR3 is CASSQGGGRNYGYTF.

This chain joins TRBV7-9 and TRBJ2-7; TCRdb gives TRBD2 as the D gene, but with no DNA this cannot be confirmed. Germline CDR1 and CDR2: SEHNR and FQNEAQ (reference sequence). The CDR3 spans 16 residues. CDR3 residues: CTSSSYIAGGPEEQYF. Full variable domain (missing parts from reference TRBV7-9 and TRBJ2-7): DTGVSQNPRHKITKRGQNVTFRCDPISEHNRLYWYRQTLGQGPEFLTYFQNEAQLEKSRLLSDRFSAERPKGSFSTLEIQRTEQGDSAMYLCTSSSYIAGGPEEQYFGPGTRLTVT.

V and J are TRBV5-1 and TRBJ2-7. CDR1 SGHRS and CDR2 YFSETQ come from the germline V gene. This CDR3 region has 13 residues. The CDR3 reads CASSLGGYYEQYF.

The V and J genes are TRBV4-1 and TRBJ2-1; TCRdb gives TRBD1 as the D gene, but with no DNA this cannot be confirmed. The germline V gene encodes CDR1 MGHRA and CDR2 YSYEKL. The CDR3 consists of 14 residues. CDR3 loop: CASSQRDRDNEQFF.

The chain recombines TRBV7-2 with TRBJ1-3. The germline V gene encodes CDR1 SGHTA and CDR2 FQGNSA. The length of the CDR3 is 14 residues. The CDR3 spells CASSLAGPGNTIYF. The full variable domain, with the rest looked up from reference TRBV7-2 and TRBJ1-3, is GAGVSQSPSNKVTEKGKDVELRCDPISGHTALYWYRQSLGQGLEFLIYFQGNSAPDKSGLPSDRFSAERTGGSVSTLTIQRTQQEDSAVYLCASSLAGPGNTIYFGEGSWLTVV.

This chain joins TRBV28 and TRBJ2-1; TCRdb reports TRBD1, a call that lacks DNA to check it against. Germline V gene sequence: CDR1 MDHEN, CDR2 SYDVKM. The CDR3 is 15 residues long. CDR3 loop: CASSLGQVRMEEQFF.

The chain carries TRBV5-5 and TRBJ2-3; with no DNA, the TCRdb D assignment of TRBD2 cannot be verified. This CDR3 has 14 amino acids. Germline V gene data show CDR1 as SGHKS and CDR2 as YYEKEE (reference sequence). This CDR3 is CASSLVLGENTQYF.

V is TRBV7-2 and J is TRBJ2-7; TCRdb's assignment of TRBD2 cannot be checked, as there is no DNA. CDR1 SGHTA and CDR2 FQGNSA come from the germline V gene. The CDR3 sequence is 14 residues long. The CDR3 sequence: CASSAWDYSYEQYF.

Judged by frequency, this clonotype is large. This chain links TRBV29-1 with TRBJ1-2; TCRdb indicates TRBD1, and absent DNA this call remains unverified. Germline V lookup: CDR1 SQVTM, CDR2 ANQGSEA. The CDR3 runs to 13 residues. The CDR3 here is CSVLGQTNYGYTF.

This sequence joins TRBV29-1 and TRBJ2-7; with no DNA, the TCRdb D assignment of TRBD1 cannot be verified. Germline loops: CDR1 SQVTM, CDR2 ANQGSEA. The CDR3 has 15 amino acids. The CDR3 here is CSVEEPGQGSYEQYF.

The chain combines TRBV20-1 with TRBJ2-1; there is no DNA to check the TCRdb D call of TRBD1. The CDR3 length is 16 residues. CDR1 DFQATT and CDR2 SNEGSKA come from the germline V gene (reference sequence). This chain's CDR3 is CSARPTSVPLFSEQFF.

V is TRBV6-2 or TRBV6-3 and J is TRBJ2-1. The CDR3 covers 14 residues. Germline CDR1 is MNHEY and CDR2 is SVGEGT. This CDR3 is CASSWRDSYNEQFF.

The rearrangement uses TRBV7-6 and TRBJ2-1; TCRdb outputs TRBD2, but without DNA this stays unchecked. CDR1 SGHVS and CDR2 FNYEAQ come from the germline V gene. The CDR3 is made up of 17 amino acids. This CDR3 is CASKPPGLAGEGFEQFF.

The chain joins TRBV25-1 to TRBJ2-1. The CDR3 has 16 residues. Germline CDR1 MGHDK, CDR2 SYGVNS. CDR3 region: CASSELGGGPYDEQFF.

CDR3 region: CASTLGTYEQYF. V gene TRBV7-9 combines with J gene TRBJ2-7; TCRdb picks TRBD1, but there is no DNA to check that call. The CDR3 runs 12 residues. CDR1 and CDR2 (germline): SEHNR, FQNEAQ (reference sequence).

The chain's CDR3 is CAGSERTWYEQYF. The rearrangement joins TRBV2 to TRBJ2-7. The CDR3 has 13 amino acids. Germline V lookup: CDR1 SNHLY, CDR2 FYNNEI.

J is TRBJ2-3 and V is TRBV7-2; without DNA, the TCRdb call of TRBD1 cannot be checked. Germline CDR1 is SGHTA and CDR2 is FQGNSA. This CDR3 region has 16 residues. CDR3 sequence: CASSSTGPPPPDTQYF. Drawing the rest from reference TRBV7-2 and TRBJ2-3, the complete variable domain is GAGVSQSPSNKVTEKGKDVELRCDPISGHTALYWYRQSLGQGLEFLIYFQGNSAPDKSGLPSDRFSAERTGGSVSTLTIQRTQQEDSAVYLCASSSTGPPPPDTQYFGPGTRLTVL.

The chain's CDR3 is CSVEVGAGGITSYNEQFF. V and J are TRBV29-1 and TRBJ2-1; the D call of TRBD1 rests on TCRdb alone, since no DNA is present to check it. The germline V gene encodes CDR1 SQVTM and CDR2 ANQGSEA. This CDR3 contains 18 residues.